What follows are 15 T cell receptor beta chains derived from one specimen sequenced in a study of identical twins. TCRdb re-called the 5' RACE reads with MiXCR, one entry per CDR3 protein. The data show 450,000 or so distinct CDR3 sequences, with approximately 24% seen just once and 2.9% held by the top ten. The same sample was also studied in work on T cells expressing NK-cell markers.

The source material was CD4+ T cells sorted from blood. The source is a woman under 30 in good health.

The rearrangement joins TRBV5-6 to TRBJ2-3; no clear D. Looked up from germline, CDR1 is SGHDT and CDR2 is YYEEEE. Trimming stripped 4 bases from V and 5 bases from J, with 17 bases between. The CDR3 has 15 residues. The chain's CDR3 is CASSAPAVGVDTQYF. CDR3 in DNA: TGTGCCAGCAGCGCCCCGGCGGTAGGAGTAGATACGCAGTATTTT.

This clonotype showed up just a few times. The CDR3 DNA reads TGCGCCAGCAGCTTCACCTCGAGCTCCTACAATGAGCAGTTCTTC. Amino acid sequence: CASSFTSSSYNEQFF. V and J are TRBV5-1 and TRBJ2-1; no definite D call. With 2 bases removed from V and 0 bases from J, the gap between germline ends came to 9 bases. Germline CDR1 SGHRS, CDR2 YFSETQ. The CDR3 is 15 amino acids.

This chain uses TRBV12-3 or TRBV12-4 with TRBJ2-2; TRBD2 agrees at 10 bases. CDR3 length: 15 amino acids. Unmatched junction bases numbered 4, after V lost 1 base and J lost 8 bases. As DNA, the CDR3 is TGTGCCAGCAGTTTAGAAGCGGGAGGGCTGGGGGAGCTGTTTTTT. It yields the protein CASSLEAGGLGELFF.

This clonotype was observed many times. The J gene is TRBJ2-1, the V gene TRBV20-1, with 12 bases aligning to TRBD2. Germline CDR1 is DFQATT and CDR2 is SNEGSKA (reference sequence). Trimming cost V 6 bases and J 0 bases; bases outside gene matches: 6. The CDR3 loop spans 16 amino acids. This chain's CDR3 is CSARTSGTLSYNEQFF. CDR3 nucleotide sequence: TGCAGTGCGCGGACTAGCGGGACCCTCTCCTACAATGAGCAGTTCTTC.

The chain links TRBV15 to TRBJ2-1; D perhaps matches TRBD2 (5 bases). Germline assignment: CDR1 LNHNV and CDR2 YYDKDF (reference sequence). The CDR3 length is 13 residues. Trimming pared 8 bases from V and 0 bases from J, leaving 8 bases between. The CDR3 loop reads CATGDYSYNEQFF. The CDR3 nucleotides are TGTGCCACCGGCGACTACTCCTACAATGAGCAGTTCTTC.

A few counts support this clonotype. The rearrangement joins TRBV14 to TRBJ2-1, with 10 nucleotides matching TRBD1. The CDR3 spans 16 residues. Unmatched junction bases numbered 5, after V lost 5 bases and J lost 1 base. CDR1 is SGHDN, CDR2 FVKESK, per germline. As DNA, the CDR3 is TGTGCCAGCAGCAGACAGGGGGCAAGTTCCTACAATGAGCAGTTCTTC. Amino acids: CASSRQGASSYNEQFF. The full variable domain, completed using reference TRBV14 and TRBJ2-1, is EAGVTQFPSHSVIEKGQTVTLRCDPISGHDNLYWYRRVMGKEIKFLLHFVKESKQDESGMPNNRFLAERTGGTYSTLKVQPAELEDSGVYFCASSRQGASSYNEQFFGPGTRLTVL.

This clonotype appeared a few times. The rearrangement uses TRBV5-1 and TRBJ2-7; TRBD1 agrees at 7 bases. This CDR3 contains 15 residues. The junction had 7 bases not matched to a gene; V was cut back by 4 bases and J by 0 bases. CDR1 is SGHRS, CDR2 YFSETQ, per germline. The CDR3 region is CASSTGQALSYEQYF. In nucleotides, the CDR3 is TGCGCCAGCAGCACCGGACAGGCGCTCTCCTACGAGCAGTACTTC.

Here the CDR3 DNA reads TGTGCCAGCTCACCGAGTAGTGTTTTGGAGGCCGGGGAGCTGTTTTTT. This translates into CASSPSSVLEAGELFF. This chain uses TRBV18 with TRBJ2-2, with D possibly being TRBD2 (5 bases). Germline loops: CDR1 KGHSH, CDR2 LQKENI. V gave up 3 bases and J gave up 6 bases, with 17 bases separating them. The CDR3 runs 16 residues.

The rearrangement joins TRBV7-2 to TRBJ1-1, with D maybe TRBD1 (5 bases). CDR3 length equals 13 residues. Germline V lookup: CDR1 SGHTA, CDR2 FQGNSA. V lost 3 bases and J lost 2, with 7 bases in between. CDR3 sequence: CASSFRDNTEAFF. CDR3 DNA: TGTGCCAGCAGCTTCAGGGATAACACTGAAGCTTTCTTT. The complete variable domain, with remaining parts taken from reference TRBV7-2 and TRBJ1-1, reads GAGVSQSPSNKVTEKGKDVELRCDPISGHTALYWYRQSLGQGLEFLIYFQGNSAPDKSGLPSDRFSAERTGGSVSTLTIQRTQQEDSAVYLCASSFRDNTEAFFGQGTRLTVV.

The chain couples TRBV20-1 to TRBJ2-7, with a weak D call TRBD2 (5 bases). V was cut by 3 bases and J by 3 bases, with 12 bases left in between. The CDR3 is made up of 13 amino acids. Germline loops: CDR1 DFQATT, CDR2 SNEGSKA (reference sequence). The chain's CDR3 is CSASDTRDYEQYF. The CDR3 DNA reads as TGCAGTGCTAGTGATACCCGGGACTACGAGCAGTACTTC.

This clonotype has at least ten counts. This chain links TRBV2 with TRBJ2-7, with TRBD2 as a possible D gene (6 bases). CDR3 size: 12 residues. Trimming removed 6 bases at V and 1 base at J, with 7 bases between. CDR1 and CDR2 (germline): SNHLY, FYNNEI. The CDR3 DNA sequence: TGTGCCAGCAGCGGGACTTCCTACGAGCAGTACTTC. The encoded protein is CASSGTSYEQYF.

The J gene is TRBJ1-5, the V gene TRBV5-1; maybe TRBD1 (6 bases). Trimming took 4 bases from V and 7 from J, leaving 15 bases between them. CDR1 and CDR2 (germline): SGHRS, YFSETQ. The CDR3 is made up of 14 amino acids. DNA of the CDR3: TGCGCCAGCAGCCCGGTACAGGGAGAGCAGCCCCAGCATTTT. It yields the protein CASSPVQGEQPQHF.

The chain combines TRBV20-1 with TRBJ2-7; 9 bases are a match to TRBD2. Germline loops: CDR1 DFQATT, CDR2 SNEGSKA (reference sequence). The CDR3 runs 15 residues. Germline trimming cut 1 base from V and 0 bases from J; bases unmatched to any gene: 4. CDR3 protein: CSARVGGRASYEQYF. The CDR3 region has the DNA TGCAGTGCTAGAGTGGGCGGGAGGGCCTCCTACGAGCAGTACTTC.

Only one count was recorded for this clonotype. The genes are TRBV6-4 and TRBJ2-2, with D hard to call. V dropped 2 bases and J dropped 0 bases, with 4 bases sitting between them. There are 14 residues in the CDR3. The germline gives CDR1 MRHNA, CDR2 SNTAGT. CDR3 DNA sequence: TGTGCCAGCAGTGACGAGCCGAACACCGGGGAGCTGTTTTTT. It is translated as CASSDEPNTGELFF.

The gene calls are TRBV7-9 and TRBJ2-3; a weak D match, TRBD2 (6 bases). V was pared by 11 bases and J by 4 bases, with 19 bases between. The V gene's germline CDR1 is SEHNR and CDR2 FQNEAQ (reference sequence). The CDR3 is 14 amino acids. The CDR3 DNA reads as TGTGCCGGGGAGACGGCGGGAACGTCAGATACGCAGTATTTT. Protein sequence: CAGETAGTSDTQYF.